A single sample gave rise to the 9 T cell receptor beta chains below, sequenced in a study of Ad26.COV2.S vaccination and SARS-CoV-2 variants. Sequenced by immunoSEQ multiplex PCR; TCRdb stores in-frame clones only, minus some. The table has 400,000 to 450,000 clones, less than 95% seen once. Treatment noted: roughly 18 received Ad26.COV2.S at low or high dose, single or two shots; about five received placebo; per-sample allocation not given. Collection of samples fell on day 63 after the first vaccine or placebo injection. The source was peripheral blood, collected in a trial of Ad26.COV2.S vaccine versus placebo. These receptors were taken from a person between 18 and 65 years old who received the Ad26.COV2.S COVID-19 vaccine or a placebo.

The gene calls are TRBV13 and TRBJ2-3, with 8 nucleotides matching TRBD1. Germline V gives CDR1 PRHDT, CDR2 FYEKMQ (reference sequence). There are 13 residues in the CDR3. J was trimmed by 4 bases and V by 4 bases; bases with no gene match: 1. In DNA form, the CDR3 reads TGTGCCAGCAGCTCGGACAGGGCAGATACGCAGTATTTT. Translated: CASSSDRADTQYF.

The chain links TRBV5-5 to TRBJ2-1; 9 nucleotides line up with TRBD2. The CDR3 loop spans 13 amino acids. Trimming took 0 bases from V and 15 from J; bases not matched to a gene: 7. Germline assignment: CDR1 SGHKS and CDR2 YYEKEE (reference sequence). The CDR3: CASSLGLAGELFF. Here the CDR3 DNA reads TGTGCCAGCAGCTTGGGGTTAGCGGGAGAACTGTTCTTC.

This chain joins TRBV11-2 and TRBJ2-3; D ambiguous. There are 15 residues in the CDR3. The germline V gene encodes CDR1 SGHAT and CDR2 FQNNGV. The V gene lost 1 base and the J gene lost 2 bases, with 10 bases spanning the gap. Here the CDR3 reads CASSLGGRYTDTQYF. The CDR3 DNA reads TGTGCCAGCAGCTTAGGCGGAAGGTACACAGATACGCAGTATTTT.

V is TRBV6-2 or TRBV6-3 and J is TRBJ1-2, with 8 bases matching TRBD1. Germline CDR1 and CDR2: MNHEY and SVGEGT. The V segment lost 5 bases and the J segment 7 bases; nucleotides outside the gene matches: 9. CDR3 length: 14 residues. The CDR3: CASSKDRGRGGYTF. CDR3 bases: TGTGCCAGCAGTAAAGACAGGGGCCGGGGTGGCTACACCTTC.

About this clone itself: One junction end disagrees with the germline gene, perhaps due to a read error. The CDR3 DNA reads as TGTGCTAGCAGCTCCACAGGGGCTGGGGCCAACGTCCTGACTTTC. The encoded protein is CASSSTGAGANVLTF. This rearrangement joins TRBV7-7 to TRBJ2-6; the match to TRBD1 covers 7 bases. This CDR3 is built from 15 residues. Germline V gene lookup returns CDR1 SSHAT and CDR2 FNYEAQ (reference sequence).

The chain combines TRBV9 with TRBJ2-5; D gene uncertain. Deletions cut 0 bases from V and 2 bases from J, with 8 bases between. The CDR3 spans 14 residues. Per germline, CDR1 SGDLS and CDR2 YYNGEE. In nucleotides, the CDR3 is TGTGCCAGCAGCGTAGGGTGGGCACAAGAGACCCAGTACTTC. Translation: CASSVGWAQETQYF.

This clone appeared a single time. The CDR3 spells CASSSRGLSEQFF. The CDR3 DNA sequence: TGTGCCAGCAGTTCGAGGGGACTGAGTGAGCAGTTCTTC. The chain combines TRBV3-1 (or the pseudogene TRBV3-2) with TRBJ2-1; maybe TRBD2 (6 bases). The CDR3 sequence is 13 residues long. Germline CDR1 reads LGHDT; CDR2 reads YNNKEL (reference sequence). V lost 6 bases to trimming and J lost 9 bases, with 15 bases between them.

The chain couples TRBV24-1 to TRBJ2-2; D remains ambiguous. CDR3 length: 15 amino acids. V lost 4 bases, J lost 2 bases, and 10 bases lay in between. Germline V gene lookup returns CDR1 KGHDR and CDR2 SFDVKD. The chain's CDR3 is CATSDPDLNTGELFF. DNA for the CDR3: TGTGCCACCAGTGACCCTGACTTAAACACCGGGGAGCTGTTTTTT.

The table lists this clone with a few counts. This chain links TRBV2 with TRBJ2-2; no clear D. Germline-derived CDR1 and CDR2 are SNHLY and FYNNEI. The CDR3 loop spans 15 amino acids. V lost 1 base and J 6 bases, leaving 12 bases between the germline ends. This chain's CDR3 is CASSEEAIRAGELFF. The CDR3 DNA is TGTGCCAGCAGTGAAGAGGCTATCCGGGCCGGGGAGCTGTTTTTT.